The clone carrying this TCR beta chain was seen only once. No antigen is known for it. This sample was included in a study of T cells in localized non-small cell lung cancer. General study results and limits: Adjacent lung tissue had a median approximately 57 of the top 100 clones found in the tumor.

Sequenced by immunoSEQ multiplex PCR; TCRdb stores in-frame clones only, minus some. This repertoire shows fewer than 15,000 clones, 70% to 90% found once; its top ten account for 58%. Per germline, CDR1 SGHNT and CDR2 YYREEE (reference sequence). V lost 0 bases, J lost 6 bases, and 10 bases lay in between. The CDR3 has 15 residues. The chain has TRBV5-4 and TRBJ1-6; D is uncertain. Here the sequenced sample was peripheral blood, taken before any cancer treatment. This clonotype was sampled from an older male donor with stage III lung adenocarcinoma. This CDR3 is CASSLDRGSNSPLHF. The CDR3, as DNA: TGTGCCAGCAGCTTGGACCGGGGATCTAATTCACCCCTCCACTTT.